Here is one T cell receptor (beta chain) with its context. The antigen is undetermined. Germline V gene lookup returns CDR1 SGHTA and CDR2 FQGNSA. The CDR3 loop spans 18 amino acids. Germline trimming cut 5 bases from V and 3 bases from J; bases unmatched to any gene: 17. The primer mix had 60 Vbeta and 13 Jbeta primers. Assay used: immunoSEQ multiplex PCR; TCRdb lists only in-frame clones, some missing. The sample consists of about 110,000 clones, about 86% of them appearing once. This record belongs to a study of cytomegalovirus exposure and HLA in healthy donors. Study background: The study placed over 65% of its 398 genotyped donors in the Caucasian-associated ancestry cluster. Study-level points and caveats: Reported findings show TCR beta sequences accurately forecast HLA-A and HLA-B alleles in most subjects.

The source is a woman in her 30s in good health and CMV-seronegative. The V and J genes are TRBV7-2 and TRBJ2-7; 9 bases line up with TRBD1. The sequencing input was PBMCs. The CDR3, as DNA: TGTGCCAGCAGCAGAGCCCCGCCGGGACAGGGCACCAACTACGAGCAGTACTTC. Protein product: CASSRAPPGQGTNYEQYF. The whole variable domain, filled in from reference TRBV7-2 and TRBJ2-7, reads GAGVSQSPSNKVTEKGKDVELRCDPISGHTALYWYRQSLGQGLEFLIYFQGNSAPDKSGLPSDRFSAERTGGSVSTLTIQRTQQEDSAVYLCASSRAPPGQGTNYEQYFGPGTRLTVT.